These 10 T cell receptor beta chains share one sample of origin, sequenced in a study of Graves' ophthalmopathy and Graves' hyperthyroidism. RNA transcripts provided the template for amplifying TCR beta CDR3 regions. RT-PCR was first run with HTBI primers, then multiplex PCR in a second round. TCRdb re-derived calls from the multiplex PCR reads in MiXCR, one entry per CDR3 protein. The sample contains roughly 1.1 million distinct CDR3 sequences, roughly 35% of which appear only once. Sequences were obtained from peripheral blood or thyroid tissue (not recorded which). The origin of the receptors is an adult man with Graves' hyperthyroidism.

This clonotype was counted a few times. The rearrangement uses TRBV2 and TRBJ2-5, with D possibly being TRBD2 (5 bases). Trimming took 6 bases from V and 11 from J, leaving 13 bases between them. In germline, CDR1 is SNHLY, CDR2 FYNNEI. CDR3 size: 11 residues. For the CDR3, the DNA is TGTGCCAGCAGAGAGAGAGGGAATCAGTACTTC. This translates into CASRERGNQYF.

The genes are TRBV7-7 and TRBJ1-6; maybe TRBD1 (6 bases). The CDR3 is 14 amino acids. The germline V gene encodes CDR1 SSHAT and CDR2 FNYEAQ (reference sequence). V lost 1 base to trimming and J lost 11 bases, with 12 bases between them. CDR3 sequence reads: CASSLDSQGTPLHF. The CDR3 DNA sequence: TGTGCCAGCAGCTTAGACAGCCAGGGGACACCCCTCCACTTT.

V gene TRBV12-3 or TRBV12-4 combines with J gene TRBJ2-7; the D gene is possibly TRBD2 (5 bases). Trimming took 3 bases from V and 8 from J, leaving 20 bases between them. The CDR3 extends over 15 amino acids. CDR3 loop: CASSFLVRVGAQQYF. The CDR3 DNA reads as TGTGCCAGCAGTTTTCTAGTGCGGGTAGGAGCGCAGCAGTACTTC.

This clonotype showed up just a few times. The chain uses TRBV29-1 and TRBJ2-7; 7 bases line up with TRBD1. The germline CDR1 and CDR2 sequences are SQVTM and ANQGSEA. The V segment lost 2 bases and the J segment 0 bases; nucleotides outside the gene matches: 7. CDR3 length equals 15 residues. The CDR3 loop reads CSVEIRDRYSYEQYF. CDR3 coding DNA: TGCAGCGTTGAAATCCGGGACAGATACTCCTACGAGCAGTACTTC.

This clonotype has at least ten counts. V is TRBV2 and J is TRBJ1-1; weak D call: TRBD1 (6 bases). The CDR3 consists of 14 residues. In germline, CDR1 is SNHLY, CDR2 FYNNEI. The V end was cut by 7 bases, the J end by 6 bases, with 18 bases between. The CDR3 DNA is TGTGCCAGCACCAGAACGCAACAGGGTTCTGAAGCTTTCTTT. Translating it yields CASTRTQQGSEAFF.

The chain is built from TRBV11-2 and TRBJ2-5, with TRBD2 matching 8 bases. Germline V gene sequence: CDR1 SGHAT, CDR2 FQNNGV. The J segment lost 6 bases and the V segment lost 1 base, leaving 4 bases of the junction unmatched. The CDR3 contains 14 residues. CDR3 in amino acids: CASSLVREEKTQYF. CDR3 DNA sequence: TGTGCCAGCAGCTTAGTGCGGGAGGAGAAGACCCAGTACTTC.

CDR3 sequence (DNA): TGTGCCAGCAGCCAAGAATGGGAAGCGGGTAACTATGGCTACACCTTC. Translating it yields CASSQEWEAGNYGYTF. The chain has TRBV3-1 and TRBJ1-2; D is undetermined. Germline V lookup: CDR1 LGHDT, CDR2 YNNKEL (reference sequence). Trimming shortened V by 0 bases and J by 1 base, and 12 bases separated the two germline ends. The CDR3 sequence is 16 residues long.

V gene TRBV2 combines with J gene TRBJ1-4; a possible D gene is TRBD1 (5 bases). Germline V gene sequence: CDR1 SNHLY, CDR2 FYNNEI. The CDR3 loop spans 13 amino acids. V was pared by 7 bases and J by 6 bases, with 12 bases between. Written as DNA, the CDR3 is TGTGCCAGCAAGAGACAGCTTGATGAAAAACTGTTTTTT. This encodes CASKRQLDEKLFF.

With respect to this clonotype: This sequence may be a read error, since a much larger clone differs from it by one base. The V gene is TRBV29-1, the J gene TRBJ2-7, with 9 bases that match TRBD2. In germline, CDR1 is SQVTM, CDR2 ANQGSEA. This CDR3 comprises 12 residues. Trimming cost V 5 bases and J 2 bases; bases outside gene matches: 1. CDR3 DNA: TGCAGCGTTAAGCGGGGGGCCTACGAGCAGTACTTC. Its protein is CSVKRGAYEQYF.

CDR3: CASSLAGQRREGETQYF. The CDR3 region has the DNA TGTGCCAGCAGCTTAGCGGGACAGCGGCGAGAGGGCGAGACCCAGTACTTC. This chain links TRBV7-2 with TRBJ2-5; 7 nucleotides match TRBD1. The CDR3 consists of 17 residues. V was pared by 0 bases and J by 5 bases, with 12 bases of the junction left unmatched. Germline V gives CDR1 SGHTA, CDR2 FQGNSA.